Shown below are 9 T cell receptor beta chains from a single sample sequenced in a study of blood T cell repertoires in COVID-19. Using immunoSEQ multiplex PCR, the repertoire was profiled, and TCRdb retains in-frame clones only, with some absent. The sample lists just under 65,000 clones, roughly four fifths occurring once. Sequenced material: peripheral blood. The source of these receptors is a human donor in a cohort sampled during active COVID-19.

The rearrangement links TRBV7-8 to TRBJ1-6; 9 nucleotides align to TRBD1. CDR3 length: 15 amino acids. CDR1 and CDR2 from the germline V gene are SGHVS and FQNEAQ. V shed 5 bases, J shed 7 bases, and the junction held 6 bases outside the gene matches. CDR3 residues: CASSRAGTGNSPLHF. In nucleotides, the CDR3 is TGTGCCAGCAGCCGAGCCGGGACAGGGAATTCACCCCTCCACTTT.

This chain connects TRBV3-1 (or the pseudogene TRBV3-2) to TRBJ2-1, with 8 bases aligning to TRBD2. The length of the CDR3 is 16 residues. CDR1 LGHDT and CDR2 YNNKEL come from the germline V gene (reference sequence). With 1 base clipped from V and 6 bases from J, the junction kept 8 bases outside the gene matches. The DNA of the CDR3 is TGTGCCAGCAGCCAAGGGCTAGCGGGTAACCGCAATGAGCAGTTCTTC. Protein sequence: CASSQGLAGNRNEQFF.

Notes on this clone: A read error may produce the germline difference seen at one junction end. CDR3: CASSPRGQGAREKLFF. The CDR3, as DNA: TGTGCCAGCTCCCCACGAGGCCAGGGGGCACGAGAAAAACTGTTTTTT. The chain links TRBV18 to TRBJ1-4, with 8 bases aligning to TRBD1. The CDR3 extends over 16 amino acids. Germline CDR1 KGHSH, CDR2 LQKENI.

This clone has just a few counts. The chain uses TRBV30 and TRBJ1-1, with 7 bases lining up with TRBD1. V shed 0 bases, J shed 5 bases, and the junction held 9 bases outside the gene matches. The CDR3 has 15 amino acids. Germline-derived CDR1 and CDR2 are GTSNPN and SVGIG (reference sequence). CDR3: CAWSVSVGRGTEAFF. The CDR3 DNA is TGTGCCTGGAGTGTAAGTGTAGGCAGGGGGACTGAAGCTTTCTTT.

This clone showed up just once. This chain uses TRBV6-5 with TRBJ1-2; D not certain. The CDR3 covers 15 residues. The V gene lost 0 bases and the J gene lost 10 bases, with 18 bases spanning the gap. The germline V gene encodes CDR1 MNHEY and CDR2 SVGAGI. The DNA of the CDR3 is TGTGCCAGCAGTTACTCTTTGGGCCGAACCCTCTCCTACACCTTC. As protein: CASSYSLGRTLSYTF.

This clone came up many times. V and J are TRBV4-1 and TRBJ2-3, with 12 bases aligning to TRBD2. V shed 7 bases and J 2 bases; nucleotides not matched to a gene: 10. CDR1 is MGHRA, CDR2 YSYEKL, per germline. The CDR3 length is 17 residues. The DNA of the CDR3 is TGCGCCAGCAACCCTACTAGCGGGGGGTCCTACACAGATACGCAGTATTTT. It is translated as CASNPTSGGSYTDTQYF.

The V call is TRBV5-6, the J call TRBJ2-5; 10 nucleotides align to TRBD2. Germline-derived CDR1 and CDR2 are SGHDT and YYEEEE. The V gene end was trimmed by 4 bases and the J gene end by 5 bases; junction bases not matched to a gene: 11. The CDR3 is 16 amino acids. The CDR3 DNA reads TGTGCCAGCAGCCTGGGGATAGCGGGGGGCTGGGAGACCCAGTACTTC. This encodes CASSLGIAGGWETQYF. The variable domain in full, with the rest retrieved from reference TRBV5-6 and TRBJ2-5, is DAGVTQSPTHLIKTRGQQVTLRCSPKSGHDTVSWYQQALGQGPQFIFQYYEEEERQRGNFPDRFSGHQFPNYSSELNVNALLLGDSALYLCASSLGIAGGWETQYFGPGTRLLVL.

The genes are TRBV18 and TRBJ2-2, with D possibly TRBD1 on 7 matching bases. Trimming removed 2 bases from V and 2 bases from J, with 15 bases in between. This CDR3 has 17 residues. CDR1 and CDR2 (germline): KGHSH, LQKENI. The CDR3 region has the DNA TGTGCCAGCTCACCAAGCGTCCAGGGGGGCAACACCGGGGAGCTGTTTTTT. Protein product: CASSPSVQGGNTGELFF.

The chain's CDR3 is CASSQSGNTIYF. Written as DNA, the CDR3 is TGTGCCAGCAGCCAGAGTGGAAACACCATATATTTT. The chain employs TRBV3-1 (or the pseudogene TRBV3-2) and TRBJ1-3; D unclear. The CDR3 is 12 amino acids. Germline loops: CDR1 LGHDT, CDR2 YNNKEL (reference sequence). V was shortened by 3 bases and J by 3 bases, with 3 bases between the two germline ends.